The 9 T cell receptor beta chains below come from one sample, sequenced in a study of blood T cell repertoires in COVID-19. Some clones are missing from TCRdb's copy, which holds only in-frame ones; the method was immunoSEQ multiplex PCR. The sample consists of almost 300,000 clones, more than 85% of them appearing once. Sequencing was carried out using peripheral blood. These receptors were collected from a man in his 70s with acute or convalescent COVID-19.

The chain carries TRBV3-1 (or the pseudogene TRBV3-2) and TRBJ2-2; D remains unclear. The germline V and J ends were trimmed by 4 bases and 1 base, with 16 bases remaining between them. Germline values: CDR1 LGHDT, CDR2 YNNKEL (reference sequence). There are 17 residues in the CDR3. The CDR3 sequence is CASSRLTEILNTGELFF. CDR3 in DNA: TGTGCCAGCAGCCGCCTAACAGAAATCTTGAACACCGGGGAGCTGTTTTTT.

J is TRBJ1-2 and V is TRBV6-2 or TRBV6-3, with D maybe TRBD1 (6 bases). The CDR3 totals 16 residues. The ends were cut back, 0 bases at V and 4 bases at J, with 15 bases in the middle. The germline CDR1 and CDR2 sequences are MNHEY and SVGEGT. This CDR3 reads CASSYSNTGWTYGYTF. The CDR3 nucleotides are TGTGCCAGCAGTTACTCGAACACAGGGTGGACCTATGGCTACACCTTC.

The V call is TRBV7-2, the J call TRBJ1-1, with D tentatively TRBD1 (5 bases). The CDR3 totals 13 residues. V shed 2 bases and J shed 5 bases, with 9 bases lying between them. CDR1 SGHTA and CDR2 FQGNSA come from the germline V gene. The CDR3 protein is CASSLQGYTEAFF. Written as DNA, the CDR3 is TGTGCCAGCAGCTTACAGGGATATACTGAAGCTTTCTTT.

In DNA form, the CDR3 reads TGTGCCAGCAGCCTTCCCCCTAGCGGGGCTATGGATGAGCAGTTCTTC. Protein product: CASSLPPSGAMDEQFF. This chain uses TRBV5-4 with TRBJ2-1; 9 bases line up with TRBD2. This CDR3 region has 16 residues. V shed 4 bases, J shed 8 bases, and the junction held 13 bases outside the gene matches. CDR1 SGHNT and CDR2 YYREEE come from the germline V gene (reference sequence).

This clone was observed a few times. The chain uses TRBV7-2 and TRBJ2-5; 13 bases fit TRBD2. The CDR3 extends over 15 amino acids. The junction had 0 bases not matched to a gene; V was cut back by 1 base and J by 4 bases. Germline CDR1 is SGHTA and CDR2 is FQGNSA. The CDR3 sequence is CASSLGTSGGETQYF. The CDR3 DNA reads TGTGCCAGCAGCTTAGGGACTAGCGGGGGAGAGACCCAGTACTTC.

The V and J genes are TRBV29-1 and TRBJ1-5; D perhaps matches TRBD1 (6 bases). CDR3 length: 15 residues. Germline lookup yields CDR1 SQVTM and CDR2 ANQGSEA. The V and J ends lost 6 bases and 1 base respectively, with 16 bases between them. CDR3 sequence (DNA): TGCAGCGTGCGCTATCGGACAGAAAGCAATCAGCCCCAGCATTTT. As protein: CSVRYRTESNQPQHF.

The rearrangement uses TRBV19 and TRBJ1-5; weak D call: TRBD1 (5 bases). From germline, CDR1 is LNHDA and CDR2 SQIVND (reference sequence). The CDR3 extends over 16 amino acids. Trimming stripped 0 bases from V and 0 bases from J, with 9 bases between. CDR3 bases: TGTGCCAGTAGTATAGATAAAGGGGTTAGCAATCAGCCCCAGCATTTT. Translating gives CASSIDKGVSNQPQHF. Drawing the rest from reference TRBV19 and TRBJ1-5, the complete variable domain is DGGITQSPKYLFRKEGQNVTLSCEQNLNHDAMYWYRQDPGQGLRLIYYSQIVNDFQKGDIAEGYSVSREKKESFPLTVTSAQKNPTAFYLCASSIDKGVSNQPQHFGDGTRLSIL.

This chain links TRBV6-5 with TRBJ1-1; D gene unclear. CDR1 is MNHEY, CDR2 SVGAGI, per germline. The CDR3 spans 15 residues. With 0 bases removed from V and 0 bases from J, the gap between germline ends came to 8 bases. CDR3 region: CASSYSTRLNTEAFF. Here the CDR3 DNA reads TGTGCCAGCAGTTACTCGACCAGGTTGAACACTGAAGCTTTCTTT.

The chain recombines TRBV2 with TRBJ1-5; TRBD1 might be the D (5 bases). The CDR3 loop spans 15 amino acids. With 5 bases removed from V and 0 bases from J, the gap between germline ends came to 11 bases. Per germline, CDR1 SNHLY and CDR2 FYNNEI. CDR3 region: CASSPDSHSNQPQHF. CDR3 coding DNA: TGTGCCAGCAGTCCAGACAGCCATAGCAATCAGCCCCAGCATTTT.